The clone carrying this T cell receptor beta chain was recorded at least ten times. Researchers took RNA transcripts and amplified the TCR beta CDR3 regions from them. The TCR CDR3 was amplified in a first-round RT-PCR using the HTBI primer set. Each CDR3 protein is one row after TCRdb ran MiXCR on the multiplex PCR reads. The data hold around 500,000 distinct CDR3 sequences, with around 13% observed a single time. Per the germline V gene, CDR1 is SNHLY and CDR2 is FYNNEI. This CDR3 has 14 residues. Trimming removed 6 bases from V and 2 bases from J, with 8 bases in between. The data stem from a study of T cells in Graves' hyperthyroidism and ophthalmopathy.

The TCR sequence derives from a woman in her 40s with Graves' hyperthyroidism. V is TRBV2 and J is TRBJ1-6; D might be TRBD1 (6 bases). The sequenced material came from blood. The CDR3 sequence is CASSRTAYNSPLHF. Here the CDR3 DNA reads TGTGCCAGCAGCAGGACAGCCTATAATTCACCCCTCCACTTT.